A single sample is the source of the 29 T cell receptor beta chains below, sequenced in a study of blood T cell repertoires in COVID-19. Method: immunoSEQ multiplex PCR; TCRdb's copy keeps in-frame clones and lacks some. The sample shows more than 200,000 clones, around four fifths of them seen only once. Sequenced: peripheral blood. The receptors shown here come from a man between 60 and 75 years old with acute or convalescent COVID-19.

This clone has just one count. It is unclear where the CDR3 begins or ends on the DNA, so no DNA is shown, and the CDR3 is as TCRdb lists it. This sequence joins TRBV23-1 and TRBJ2-2; TRBD2 is taken as the D call from the table, unchecked against the DNA. TRBV23-1 is an open reading frame whose function is uncertain. The CDR3 spans 17 amino acids, including both terminal residues. CDR3 sequence: CASSQSWSGYGPGSCFF.

The count of this clone is one. The chain carries TRBV4-3 and TRBJ2-1, with D hard to call. There are 14 residues in the CDR3. Trimming removed 1 base from V and 4 bases from J, with 8 bases in between. Germline V gene lookup returns CDR1 LGHNA and CDR2 YSLEER. CDR3: CASSQGYSYNEQFF. The CDR3 nucleotides are TGCGCCAGCAGCCAAGGTTACTCTTACAATGAGCAGTTCTTC.

The chain joins TRBV6-5 to TRBJ1-1; TRBD1 is a possible D gene (5 bases). The V gene lost 6 bases and the J gene lost 7 bases, with 15 bases spanning the gap. The CDR3 covers 13 residues. The germline V gene encodes CDR1 MNHEY and CDR2 SVGAGI. CDR3 DNA sequence: TGTGCCAGCAGGGCGGGACTCAGATATGAAGCTTTCTTT. Protein: CASRAGLRYEAFF.

This chain connects TRBV18 to TRBJ2-3, with 8 bases aligning to TRBD2. The CDR3 extends over 16 amino acids. In germline, CDR1 is KGHSH, CDR2 LQKENI. With V trimmed by 4 bases and J by 5 bases, 11 bases remained unmatched. The CDR3, as DNA: TGTGCCAGCTCACGGCGACAGTTACGGGAGGGAGATACGCAGTATTTT. Protein: CASSRRQLREGDTQYF.

The chain recombines TRBV19 with TRBJ2-4; 9 positions match TRBD1. CDR1 and CDR2 (germline): LNHDA, SQIVND (reference sequence). The CDR3 length is 12 residues. The J segment lost 7 bases and the V segment lost 8 bases, leaving 3 bases of the junction unmatched. CDR3 DNA: TGTGCCAGTGGGACAGGGTGGAACATTCAGTACTTC. Translating it yields CASGTGWNIQYF.

As for this clone: This sample includes further DNA sequences coding for the same CDR3. The chain uses TRBV12-3 or TRBV12-4 and TRBJ1-1; 7 nucleotides agree with TRBD1. The CDR3 length is 11 residues. After removal of 3 bases from V and 11 bases from J, the junction contained 3 bases not matched to a gene. The CDR3 nucleotides read TGTGCCAGCAGTTTTGGGACAGAGGCTTTCTTT. This encodes CASSFGTEAFF.

The rearrangement links TRBV25-1 to TRBJ1-5; 8 bases agree with TRBD1. Trimming at V came to 6 bases and at J to 4 bases, leaving 8 bases not matched to a gene. The CDR3 loop spans 15 amino acids. The germline V gene encodes CDR1 MGHDK and CDR2 SYGVNS. CDR3 protein: CASRSGTGFNQPQHF. In DNA form, the CDR3 reads TGTGCCAGCAGGAGCGGGACAGGTTTTAATCAGCCCCAGCATTTT.

The J gene is TRBJ2-7, the V gene TRBV30; D gene uncertain. Germline lookup yields CDR1 GTSNPN and CDR2 SVGIG (reference sequence). The CDR3 is 12 amino acids. Trimming pared 2 bases from V and 1 base from J, leaving 6 bases between. This chain's CDR3 is CAWSHGSYEQYF. For the CDR3, the DNA is TGTGCCTGGAGTCACGGGTCCTACGAGCAGTACTTC.

This clone was detected a few times. The rearrangement joins TRBV4-2 to TRBJ2-7; 9 nucleotides align to TRBD2. The CDR3 spans 16 residues. The germline gives CDR1 LGHNA, CDR2 YNFKEQ. Unmatched junction bases numbered 11, after V lost 2 bases and J lost 6 bases. DNA of the CDR3: TGTGCCAGCAGCCAATTGATTTCCGGGACTAGCTCCGAGCAGTACTTC. The encoded protein is CASSQLISGTSSEQYF.

The J gene is TRBJ1-1, the V gene TRBV7-6; D remains unclear. Germline V gene sequence: CDR1 SGHVS, CDR2 FNYEAQ. With 4 bases removed from V and 7 bases from J, the gap between germline ends came to 13 bases. The CDR3 covers 13 residues. This CDR3 reads CASSSYSGDEAFF. CDR3 sequence (DNA): TGTGCCAGCAGCTCCTATAGTGGAGATGAAGCTTTCTTT.

The chain uses TRBV3-1 (or the pseudogene TRBV3-2) and TRBJ2-5, with 10 bases aligning to TRBD1. This CDR3 has 15 amino acids. Trimming took 4 bases from V and 2 from J; bases not matched to a gene: 4. Germline V gene data show CDR1 as LGHDT and CDR2 as YNNKEL (reference sequence). The CDR3 sequence is CASSPWTGGQETQYF. CDR3 DNA: TGTGCCAGCAGCCCCTGGACAGGGGGGCAAGAGACCCAGTACTTC.

With regard to this clone: One end of the junction does not line up with germline, which may come from a read error. The chain uses TRBV2 and TRBJ1-1; a possible D gene is TRBD1 (5 bases). CDR1 is SNHLY and CDR2 is FYNNEI in the germline V gene. The CDR3 extends over 10 amino acids. CDR3 protein: CASSAEGRVF. The DNA of the CDR3 is TGTGCCAGCAGTGCGGAGGGGCGGGTCTTT.

The V call is TRBV28, the J call TRBJ2-2; 12 bases match TRBD2. J lost 8 bases, V lost 2 bases, and 3 bases had no gene match. The CDR3 is 15 amino acids. Germline V gives CDR1 MDHEN, CDR2 SYDVKM. The CDR3: CASSLGGTSGGELFF. For the CDR3, the DNA is TGTGCCAGCAGTTTAGGAGGGACTAGCGGGGGGGAGCTGTTTTTT.

This chain uses TRBV28 with TRBJ1-2, with 9 bases identical to TRBD1. The V segment lost 6 bases and the J segment 5 bases; nucleotides outside the gene matches: 4. The CDR3 covers 13 residues. CDR1 and CDR2 from the germline V gene are MDHEN and SYDVKM. CDR3 region: CASRDGQGYGYTF. Here the CDR3 DNA reads TGTGCCAGCAGGGACGGACAGGGGTATGGCTACACCTTC.

This clone turned up a few times. The V call is TRBV10-3, the J call TRBJ2-6; D might be TRBD1 (6 bases). V lost 3 bases to trimming and J lost 0 bases, with 9 bases between them. Germline lookup yields CDR1 ENHRY and CDR2 SYGVKD. This CDR3 is 16 amino acids long. In nucleotides, the CDR3 is TGTGCCATCAGTGAAACAGGGCCCTCTGGGGCCAACGTCCTGACTTTC. Translating it yields CAISETGPSGANVLTF.

This clone was recorded a few times. V is TRBV28 and J is TRBJ2-2; possibly TRBD2 for D (6 bases). Per germline, CDR1 MDHEN and CDR2 SYDVKM. Trimming shortened V by 2 bases and J by 5 bases, and 9 bases separated the two germline ends. CDR3 size: 14 residues. This chain's CDR3 is CASSLLAGTGELFF. DNA for the CDR3: TGTGCCAGCAGTTTACTGGCGGGAACCGGGGAGCTGTTTTTT. The whole variable domain, remainder taken from reference TRBV28 and TRBJ2-2, is DVKVTQSSRYLVKRTGEKVFLECVQDMDHENMFWYRQDPGLGLRLIYFSYDVKMKEKGDIPEGYSVSREKKERFSLILESASTNQTSMYLCASSLLAGTGELFFGEGSRLTVL.

The genes are TRBV24-1 and TRBJ1-6, with 8 positions matching TRBD1. Germline CDR1 KGHDR, CDR2 SFDVKD. V was clipped by 3 bases and J by 11 bases; unmatched bases: 17. The CDR3 loop spans 18 amino acids. The CDR3 bases are TGTGCCACCAGTGATCCACCCTACACAGGGGGTCAAGTAGCACCCCTCCACTTT. Protein product: CATSDPPYTGGQVAPLHF.

A single count supports this clone. The rearrangement uses TRBV6-1 and TRBJ1-2; D perhaps matches TRBD1 (5 bases). Deletions cut 3 bases from V and 8 bases from J, with 13 bases between. The CDR3 totals 13 residues. CDR1 MNHNS and CDR2 SASEGT come from the germline V gene. CDR3 loop: CASSELTAGGYTF. The DNA for the CDR3 is TGTGCCAGCAGTGAGTTGACGGCAGGGGGCTACACCTTC.

The chain carries TRBV6-2 or TRBV6-3 and TRBJ2-3; D might be TRBD2 (5 bases). Germline V gene sequence: CDR1 MNHEY, CDR2 SVGEGT. The germline V and J ends were trimmed by 8 bases and 2 bases, with 17 bases remaining between them. CDR3 size: 15 residues. The CDR3 protein is CASRPRGLITDTQYF. Written as DNA, the CDR3 is TGTGCCAGCCGCCCCCGGGGTTTGATCACAGATACGCAGTATTTT.

V and J are TRBV4-2 and TRBJ1-1; D ambiguous. V was trimmed by 1 base and J by 1 base, leaving 13 bases between them. Germline-derived CDR1 and CDR2 are LGHNA and YNFKEQ. This CDR3 has 16 amino acids. The CDR3 nucleotides are TGTGCCAGCAGCCAAGGGGAGGGCGAGGGGAACACTGAAGCTTTCTTT. Protein product: CASSQGEGEGNTEAFF.

In this sample, this clone turned up a few times. The chain carries TRBV6-4 and TRBJ1-5; a weak D match, TRBD1 (5 bases). The germline CDR1 and CDR2 sequences are MRHNA and SNTAGT. V lost 2 bases and J 1 base, leaving 9 bases between the germline ends. This CDR3 comprises 15 residues. The CDR3 DNA reads as TGTGCCAGCAGTGACCAGGGTGGGAGCAATCAGCCCCAGCATTTT. Its translation is CASSDQGGSNQPQHF.

This chain uses TRBV19 with TRBJ1-5, with 8 bases that match TRBD1. Germline-derived CDR1 and CDR2 are LNHDA and SQIVND (reference sequence). V lost 6 bases and J lost 2; bases outside the gene matches: 27. There are 22 residues in the CDR3. The CDR3 DNA reads TGTGCCAGTAGAAAGACAGGGGACGAGCGGGCCACGATGCTTATTGGCAATCAGCCCCAGCATTTT. Translated: CASRKTGDERATMLIGNQPQHF.

This chain connects TRBV27 to TRBJ1-1, with TRBD1 identical over 7 bases. CDR3 length: 12 residues. The trim removed 9 bases at V and 4 bases at J, leaving 5 bases unmatched. Germline lookup yields CDR1 MNHEY and CDR2 SMNVEV (reference sequence). CDR3 in amino acids: CASMTGSTEAFF. The DNA of the CDR3 is TGTGCCAGTATGACAGGGTCCACTGAAGCTTTCTTT.

In this sample, this clone turned up a few times. The genes are TRBV6-4 and TRBJ2-1; TRBD2 matches 11 bases. With V trimmed by 3 bases and J by 3 bases, 10 bases remained unmatched. Germline CDR1 is MRHNA and CDR2 is SNTAGT. The CDR3 totals 18 residues. CDR3 nucleotide sequence: TGTGCCAGCAGTGAACCGATGACTAGCGGGAACCTCTACAATGAGCAGTTCTTC. It translates to CASSEPMTSGNLYNEQFF.

The chain is built from TRBV1 and TRBJ2-1; the D call in the table, TRBD2, was not verified against the DNA. TRBV1 corresponds to a pseudogene. The length of the CDR3 is 18 residues. The CDR3 reads CTSSQDHPREVDYNEQFF. CDR3 nucleotide sequence: TGCACCAGCAGCCAAGATCATCCCCGGGAGGTGGATTACAATGAGCAGTTCTTC.

This chain connects TRBV7-9 to TRBJ2-1, with TRBD1 identical over 7 bases. This CDR3 is built from 15 residues. V gave up 1 base and J gave up 1 base; unmatched junction bases: 1. CDR1 is SEHNR, CDR2 FQNEAQ, per germline (reference sequence). This CDR3 reads CASSLGDSSYNEQFF. The CDR3 nucleotides read TGTGCCAGCAGCTTAGGGGACAGTTCCTACAATGAGCAGTTCTTC.

This clone was seen only a few times. The chain joins TRBV7-8 to TRBJ1-1; D not certain. Germline CDR1 reads SGHVS; CDR2 reads FQNEAQ. The CDR3 loop spans 15 amino acids. V dropped 5 bases and J dropped 6 bases, with 19 bases sitting between them. The CDR3: CASSPLPGPGAEAFF. The DNA for the CDR3 is TGTGCCAGCAGCCCTCTCCCGGGCCCCGGGGCTGAAGCTTTCTTT.

The gene calls are TRBV6-5 and TRBJ1-1; no firm D call. CDR3 size: 14 residues. V shed 5 bases and J shed 0 bases, with 10 bases lying between them. Looked up from germline, CDR1 is MNHEY and CDR2 is SVGAGI. CDR3 loop: CASSLRLMNTEAFF. The CDR3 DNA reads as TGTGCCAGCAGTCTGAGGTTGATGAACACTGAAGCTTTCTTT.

The CDR3 DNA is TGTGCCAGCAGCCAGCAGACAGTTTCTGAAGCTTTCTTT. This encodes CASSQQTVSEAFF. This chain links TRBV14 with TRBJ1-1, with D perhaps matching TRBD1 (5 bases). V was cut by 3 bases and J by 6 bases, with 11 bases left in between. The CDR3 has 13 residues. Per the germline V gene, CDR1 is SGHDN and CDR2 is FVKESK.